The present entry profiles one TCR beta chain with its context. The antigen is unknown. It was from whole blood, with no T cell sorting, that total RNA was isolated. The data were taken from a study of monozygotic twins with inflammatory bowel disease. Notes on the study in general: Discordant twins showed the same repertoire similarity as concordant twins, possibly from limited power.

Nested PCRs (about 17 and 10 cycles, two total) were applied to TCRalpha and TCRbeta cDNA. From its re-call of the 5' RACE reads, TCRdb lists each CDR3 protein once, without DNA. This sample contains about 330,000 distinct CDR3 sequences. The CDR3 has 17 residues. Germline CDR1 MDHEN, CDR2 SYDVKM. The clonotype comes from a human donor with ulcerative colitis or Crohn's disease, or a healthy co-twin of an affected twin (not recorded which). The sequencing input was blood. The chain joins TRBV28 to TRBJ2-1; TCRdb calls TRBD1, which cannot be checked without DNA. The CDR3: CASSLGQGTGVYNEQFF.